A selection of T cell receptor beta chains follows, all from one sample in a study of blood T cell repertoires in COVID-19. Method: immunoSEQ multiplex PCR; TCRdb's copy keeps in-frame clones and lacks some. The table includes 100,000 to 150,000 clones, around four fifths detected once. Sequenced: peripheral blood. The receptors shown here come from a man aged 80 or over with COVID-19, enrolled during active disease. Each CDR3 is given with its conserved first and last residue. The D gene is left open where the match is weak. Clone size is shown for a subset of rows, as once, few, many or a class of expanded clone.

D gene | J gene | clone size | V gene | CDR3 protein | CDR3 DNA
NA | TRBJ2-7 | few | TRBV30 | CAWSPTQRPSYEQYF | TGTGCCTGGAGTCCGACTCAGCGGCCTTCCTACGAGCAGTACTTC
TRBD2 | TRBJ2-7 | NA | TRBV7-9 | CASSPRGGEQYF | TGTGCCAGCAGCCCCCGGGGGGGCGAGCAGTACTTC
NA | TRBJ2-7 | many | TRBV7-8 | CASSLSVSYEQYF | TGTGCCAGCAGCTTATCAGTCTCCTACGAGCAGTACTTC
TRBD1 | TRBJ2-7 | NA | TRBV5-1 | CASSPGQDRHYYEQYF | TGCGCCAGCAGCCCCGGACAGGATAGACATTACTACGAGCAGTACTTC
TRBD1 | TRBJ1-6 | NA | TRBV20-1 | CSASEGASNNSPLHF | TGCAGTGCTAGTGAGGGGGCGTCCAATAATTCACCCCTCCACTTT
TRBD1 | TRBJ1-2 | NA | TRBV28 | CASTRQGYGYTF | TGTGCCAGCACCCGACAGGGCTATGGCTACACCTTC
NA | TRBJ2-1 | many | TRBV19 | CASSIGVKNEQFF | TGTGCCAGTAGTATAGGCGTAAAGAATGAGCAGTTCTTC
TRBD1 | TRBJ1-1 | NA | TRBV28 | CASSLVGQGRPEAFF | TGTGCCAGCAGTTTAGTTGGACAGGGACGGCCTGAAGCTTTCTTT
TRBD1 | TRBJ1-4 | NA | TRBV24-1 | CATSDPGQGEGSLFF | TGTGCCACCAGTGACCCGGGACAGGGAGAAGGCTCCCTGTTTTTT
NA | TRBJ1-6 | NA | TRBV12-3/TRBV12-4 | CASSRTENSPLHF | TGTGCCAGCAGCCGGACAGAAAATTCACCCCTCCACTTT
NA | TRBJ1-1 | NA | TRBV5-1 | CASSFSHGGTEAFF | TGCGCCAGCAGCTTTTCACACGGAGGAACTGAAGCTTTCTTT
TRBD1 | TRBJ2-2 | few | TRBV24-1 | CATSDSGQGGTGELFF | TGTGCCACCAGTGACTCGGGACAGGGAGGCACCGGGGAGCTGTTTTTT
TRBD2 | TRBJ2-7 | few | TRBV5-4 | CASSLDLGTSSYEQYF | TGTGCCAGCAGCTTGGATTTGGGGACTAGCTCCTACGAGCAGTACTTC
NA | TRBJ2-7 | once | TRBV6-5 | CASSYSIGGEQYF | TGTGCCAGCAGTTACTCGATCGGGGGCGAGCAGTACTTC
NA | TRBJ2-5 | NA | TRBV24-1 | CATSDRGFQETQYF | TGTGCCACCAGTGACCGGGGGTTTCAAGAGACCCAGTACTTC
TRBD2 | TRBJ2-1 | NA | TRBV13 | CASSPPSGMQFF | TGTGCCAGCAGCCCCCCTAGCGGGATGCAGTTCTTC
NA | TRBJ2-7 | once | TRBV5-6 | CASSPGGAEQYF | TGTGCCAGCAGCCCCGGAGGGGCCGAGCAGTACTTC
NA | TRBJ1-1 | few | TRBV23-1 | CAVADRSSNTEAFF | TGCGCCGTGGCCGACAGGTCGTCGAACACTGAAGCTTTCTTT
NA | TRBJ1-6 | few | TRBV7-9 | CASSLPGESPLHF | TGTGCCAGCAGCTTACCAGGGGAATCACCCCTCCACTTT